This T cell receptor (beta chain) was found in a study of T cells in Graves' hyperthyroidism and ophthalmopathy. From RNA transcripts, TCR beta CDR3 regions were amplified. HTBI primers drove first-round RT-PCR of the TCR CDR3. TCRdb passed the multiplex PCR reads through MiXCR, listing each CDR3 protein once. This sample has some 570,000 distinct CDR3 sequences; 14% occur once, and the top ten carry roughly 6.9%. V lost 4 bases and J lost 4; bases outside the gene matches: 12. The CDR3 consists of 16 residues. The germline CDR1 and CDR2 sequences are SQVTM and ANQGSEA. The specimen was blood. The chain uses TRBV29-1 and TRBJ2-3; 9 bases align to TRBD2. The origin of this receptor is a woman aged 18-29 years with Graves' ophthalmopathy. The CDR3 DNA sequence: TGCAGCGTTGTTGAGGGGGCTAGCGGGACGCCAGATACGCAGTATTTT. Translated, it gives CSVVEGASGTPDTQYF.